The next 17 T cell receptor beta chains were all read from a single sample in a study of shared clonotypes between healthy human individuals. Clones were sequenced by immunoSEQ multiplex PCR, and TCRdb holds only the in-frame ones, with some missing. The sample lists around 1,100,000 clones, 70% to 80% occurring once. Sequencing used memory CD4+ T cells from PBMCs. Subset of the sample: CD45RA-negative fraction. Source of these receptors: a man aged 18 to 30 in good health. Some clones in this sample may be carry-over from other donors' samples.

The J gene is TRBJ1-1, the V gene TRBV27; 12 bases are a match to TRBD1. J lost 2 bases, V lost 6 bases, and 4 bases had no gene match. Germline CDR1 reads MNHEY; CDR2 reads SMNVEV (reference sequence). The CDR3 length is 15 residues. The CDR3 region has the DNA TGTGCCAGCAGACGGGACAGGGGGCTTAACACTGAAGCTTTCTTT. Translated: CASRRDRGLNTEAFF.

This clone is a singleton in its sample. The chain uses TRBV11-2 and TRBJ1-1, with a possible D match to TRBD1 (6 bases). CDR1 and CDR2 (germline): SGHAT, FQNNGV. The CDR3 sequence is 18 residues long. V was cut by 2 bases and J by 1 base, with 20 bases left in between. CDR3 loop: CASSLRRGRGNWNTEAFF. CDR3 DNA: TGTGCCAGCAGCTTACGGCGTGGCAGGGGCAACTGGAACACTGAAGCTTTCTTT.

DNA of the CDR3: TGTGCCAGCAGCGAGCGTACAGGGGCGGATCAGCCCCAGCATTTT. Translated: CASSERTGADQPQHF. The chain joins TRBV9 to TRBJ1-5, with 7 bases identical to TRBD1. The germline V gene encodes CDR1 SGDLS and CDR2 YYNGEE. Trimming removed 3 bases from V and 5 bases from J; junction bases left unmatched: 8. This CDR3 region has 15 residues.

CDR3 nucleotide sequence: TGTGCCAGCAGCTCTAGCGGGAGGGCCGGGAATGAGCAGTTCTTC. Translating gives CASSSSGRAGNEQFF. The V call is TRBV11-2, the J call TRBJ2-1; 12 bases agree with TRBD2. CDR3 length equals 15 residues. Germline CDR1 reads SGHAT; CDR2 reads FQNNGV. V lost 4 bases to trimming and J lost 7 bases; unmatched junction nucleotides: 5.

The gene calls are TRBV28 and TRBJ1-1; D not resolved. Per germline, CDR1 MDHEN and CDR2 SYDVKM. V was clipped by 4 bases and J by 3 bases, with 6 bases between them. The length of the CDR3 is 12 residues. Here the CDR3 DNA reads TGTGCCAGCAGTTCTCAGGACACTGAAGCTTTCTTT. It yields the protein CASSSQDTEAFF.

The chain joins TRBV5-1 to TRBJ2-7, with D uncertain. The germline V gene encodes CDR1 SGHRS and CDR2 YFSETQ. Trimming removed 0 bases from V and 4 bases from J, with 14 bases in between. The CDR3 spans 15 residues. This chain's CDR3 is CASSLELGSYYEQYF. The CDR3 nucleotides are TGCGCCAGCAGCTTGGAGTTGGGCAGCTATTACGAGCAGTACTTC.

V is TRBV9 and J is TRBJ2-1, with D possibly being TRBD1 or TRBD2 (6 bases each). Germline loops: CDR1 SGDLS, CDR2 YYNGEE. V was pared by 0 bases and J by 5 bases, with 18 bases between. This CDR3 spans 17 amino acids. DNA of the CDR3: TGTGCCAGCAGCGTAGCTTCGGCGGGAAGGGGGGACAATGAGCAGTTCTTC. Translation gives CASSVASAGRGDNEQFF.

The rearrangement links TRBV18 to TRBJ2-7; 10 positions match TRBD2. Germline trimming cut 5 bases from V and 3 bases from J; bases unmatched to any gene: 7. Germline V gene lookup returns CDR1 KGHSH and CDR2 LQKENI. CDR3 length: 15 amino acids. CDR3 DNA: TGTGCCAGCTCAACCCCCGGGACTAGCGTCTACGAGCAGTACTTC. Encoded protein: CASSTPGTSVYEQYF. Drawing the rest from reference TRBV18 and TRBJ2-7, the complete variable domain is NAGVMQNPRHLVRRRGQEARLRCSPMKGHSHVYWYRQLPEEGLKFMVYLQKENIIDESGMPKERFSAEFPKEGPSILRIQQVVRGDSAAYFCASSTPGTSVYEQYFGPGTRLTVT.

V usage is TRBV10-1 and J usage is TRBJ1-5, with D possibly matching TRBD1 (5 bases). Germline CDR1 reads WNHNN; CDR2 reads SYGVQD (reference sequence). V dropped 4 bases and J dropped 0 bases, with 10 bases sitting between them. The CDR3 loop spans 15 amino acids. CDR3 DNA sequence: TGCGCCAGCAGTGGGAAAGGGGATAGCAATCAGCCCCAGCATTTT. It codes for CASSGKGDSNQPQHF.

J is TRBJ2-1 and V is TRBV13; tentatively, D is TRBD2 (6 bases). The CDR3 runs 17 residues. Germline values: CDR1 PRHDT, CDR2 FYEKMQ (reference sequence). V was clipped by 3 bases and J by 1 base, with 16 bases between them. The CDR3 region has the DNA TGTGCCAGCAGCTTCGGTCCAGCGGGCCATTCCTACAATGAGCAGTTCTTC. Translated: CASSFGPAGHSYNEQFF.

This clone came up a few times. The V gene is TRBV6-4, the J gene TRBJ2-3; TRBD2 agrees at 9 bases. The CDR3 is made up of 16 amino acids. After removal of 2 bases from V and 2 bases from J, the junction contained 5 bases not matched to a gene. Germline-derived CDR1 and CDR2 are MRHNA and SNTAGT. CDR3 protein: CASSDTASGDTDTQYF. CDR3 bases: TGTGCCAGCAGTGACACGGCTAGCGGGGACACAGATACGCAGTATTTT.

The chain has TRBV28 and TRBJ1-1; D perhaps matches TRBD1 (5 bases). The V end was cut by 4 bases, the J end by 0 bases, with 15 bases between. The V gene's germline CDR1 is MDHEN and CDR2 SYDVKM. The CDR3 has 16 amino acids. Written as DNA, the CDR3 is TGTGCCAGCAGTTCACCACGACAGTTCCTGAACACTGAAGCTTTCTTT. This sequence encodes CASSSPRQFLNTEAFF.

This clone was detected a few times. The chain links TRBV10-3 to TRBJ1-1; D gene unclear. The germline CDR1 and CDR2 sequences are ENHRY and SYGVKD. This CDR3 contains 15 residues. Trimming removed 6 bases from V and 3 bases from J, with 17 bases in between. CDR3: CAIRTHVASDTEAFF. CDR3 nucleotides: TGTGCCATCAGGACCCATGTGGCTAGCGACACTGAAGCTTTCTTT.

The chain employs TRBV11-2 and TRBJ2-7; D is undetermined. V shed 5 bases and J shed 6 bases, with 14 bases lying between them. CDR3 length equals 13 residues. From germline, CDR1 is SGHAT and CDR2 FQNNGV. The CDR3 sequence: CASSNPLGREQYF. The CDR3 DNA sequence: TGTGCCAGCAGCAATCCCCTCGGTCGCGAGCAGTACTTC.

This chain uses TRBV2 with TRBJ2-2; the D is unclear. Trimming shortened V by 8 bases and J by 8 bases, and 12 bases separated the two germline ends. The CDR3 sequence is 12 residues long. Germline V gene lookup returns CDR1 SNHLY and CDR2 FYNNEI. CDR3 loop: CASGFPSGELFF. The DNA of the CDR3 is TGTGCCAGCGGCTTCCCCTCGGGGGAGCTGTTTTTT.

DNA for the CDR3: TGTGCCAGAGCCAGGGGGCAAACTAAATACAATGAGCAGTTCTTC. This sequence encodes CARARGQTKYNEQFF. The rearrangement uses TRBV5-8 and TRBJ2-1; TRBD1 aligns across 8 bases. The CDR3 has 15 amino acids. J gave up 4 bases and V 8 bases, and 11 bases lay outside the gene matches. Germline lookup yields CDR1 SGHTS and CDR2 YDEGEE.

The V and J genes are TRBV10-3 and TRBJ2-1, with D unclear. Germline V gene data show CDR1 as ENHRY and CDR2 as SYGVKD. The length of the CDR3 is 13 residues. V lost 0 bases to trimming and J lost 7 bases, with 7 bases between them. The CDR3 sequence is CAISESEQNEQFF. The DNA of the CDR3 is TGTGCCATCAGTGAGTCGGAGCAAAATGAGCAGTTCTTC.